This TCR beta chain is drawn from a study of blood T cell repertoires in COVID-19 (dated by TCRdb to 2018 to 2021). Regarding the research as a whole: Collaborator samples came from the United States, Italy and Spain and covered acute and convalescent phases of COVID-19. Samples were obtained from the ongoing ImmuneRACE study (first 160 participants) and from 1,200 or so subjects provided by 6 global collaborators. The prospective study material was composed of cDNA or gDNA derived from T cells, B-cell-depleted T cells, or PBMCs. The repertoires were made available in a free public database intended to serve as a resource for research on the immune response to SARS-CoV-2. The sample metadata nearly always contained a de-identified subject ID, COVID-19 status, age in years and sex. Deeply sampled blood TCRbeta repertoires from subjects exposed to, actively infected with, or recovered from COVID-19 were included in the dataset. Where available, HLA class I and class II types were taken from metadata supplied by the sample provider and were not determined by assay-based typing.

Whole blood was collected in K2EDTA tubes by collaborating institutions according to the institutions' own protocols. Collaborator samples were shipped for TCRbeta analysis as frozen whole blood, isolated PBMCs, or DNA extracted from either sample type. General conclusions and limits of the study: The quantity of clinical and demographic metadata differed by source and by participant and was supplied without curation.

As for this clone: The target of this receptor is not known. No quality values exist for individual bases; no much larger clone is one base distant.

The germline V gene provides CDR1 SGHVS and CDR2 FQNEAQ. Including cysteine and phenylalanine, the CDR3 has 12 amino acids. The kept DNA is CDR3 alone, 36 bases in frame from the first base. V is clipped by 6 bases and J by 5 bases, and the sequence between their germline boundaries is 10 bases long. The immunoSEQ Assay, a bias-controlled multiplex PCR, was used to amplify TCRbeta CDR3 regions from genomic DNA. In the paper's pipeline: The number of nucleated cells in each sample was estimated by amplification of reference gene primers within the assay. Sequence reads were collapsed and filtered to measure the absolute abundance of every unique TCRbeta CDR3 rearrangement. Productive Simpson clonality was computed per sample as the square root of Simpson's diversity index over productive rearrangements. Sourced from immuneACCESS, this table was stored by TCRdb with only in-frame sequences that have V and J called. A share of the clones is absent; for the studies checked, an unresolved V gene accounts for under half, and the remainder has no known explanation. The D gene and trimming were derived from the DNA, and the V and J assignments and clone size from that table. Here the sample has approximately 150,000 clones; 70% to 85% occur a single time. The top ten constitute about 18% of the sample.

The specimen was peripheral blood. Recombination joined TRBV7-8 with TRBJ2-5, and perhaps TRBD2 as D gene, on 6 matching bases. The source of this sequence is a woman older than 75 with acute or convalescent COVID-19. The bases read TGTGCCAGCAGTCTCGCGGGGGAGACCCAGTACTTC. Translated, this gives CASSLAGETQYF.